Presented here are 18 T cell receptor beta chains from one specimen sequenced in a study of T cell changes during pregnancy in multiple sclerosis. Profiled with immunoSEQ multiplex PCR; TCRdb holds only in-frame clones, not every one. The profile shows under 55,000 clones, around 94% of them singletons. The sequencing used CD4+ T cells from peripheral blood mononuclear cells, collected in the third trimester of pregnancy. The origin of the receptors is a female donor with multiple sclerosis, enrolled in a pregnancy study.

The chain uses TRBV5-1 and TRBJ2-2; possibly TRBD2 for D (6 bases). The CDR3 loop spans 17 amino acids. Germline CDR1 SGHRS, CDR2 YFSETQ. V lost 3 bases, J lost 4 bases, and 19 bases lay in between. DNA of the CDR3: TGCGCCAGCAGCTCCCCTAGTATCGCGGGAACCACCGGGGAGCTGTTTTTT. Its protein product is CASSSPSIAGTTGELFF.

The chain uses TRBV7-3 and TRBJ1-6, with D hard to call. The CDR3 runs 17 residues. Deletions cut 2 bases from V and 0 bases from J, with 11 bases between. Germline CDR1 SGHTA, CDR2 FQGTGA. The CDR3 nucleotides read TGTGCCAGCAGCTTATCCGCCGGGAGCTCCTATAATTCACCCCTCCACTTT. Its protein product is CASSLSAGSSYNSPLHF.

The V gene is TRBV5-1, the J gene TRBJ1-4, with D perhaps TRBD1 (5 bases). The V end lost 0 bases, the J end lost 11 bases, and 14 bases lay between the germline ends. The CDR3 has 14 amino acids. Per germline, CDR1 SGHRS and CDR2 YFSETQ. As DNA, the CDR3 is TGCGCCAGCAGCTTGGAGGCAGAGAAGGGGAAACTGTTTTTT. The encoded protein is CASSLEAEKGKLFF.

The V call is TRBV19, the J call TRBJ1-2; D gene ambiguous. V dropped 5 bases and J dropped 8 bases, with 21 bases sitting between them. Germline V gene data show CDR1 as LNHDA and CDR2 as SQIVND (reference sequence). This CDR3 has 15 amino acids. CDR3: CASSPTRGTDGGYTF. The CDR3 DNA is TGTGCCAGTAGTCCCACACGCGGCACCGATGGAGGCTACACCTTC.

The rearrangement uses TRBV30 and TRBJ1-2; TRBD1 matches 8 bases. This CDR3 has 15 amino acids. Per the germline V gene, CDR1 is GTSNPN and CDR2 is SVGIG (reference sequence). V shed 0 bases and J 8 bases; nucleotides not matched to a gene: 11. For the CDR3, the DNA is TGTGCCTGGAGTGTAAAGGGCCAGGGGGCAGGGGGCTACACCTTC. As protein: CAWSVKGQGAGGYTF. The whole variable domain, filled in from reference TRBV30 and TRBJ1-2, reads SQTIHQWPATLVQPVGSPLSLECTVEGTSNPNLYWYRQAAGRGLQLLFYSVGIGQISSEVPQNLSASRPQDRQFILSSKKLLLSDSGFYLCAWSVKGQGAGGYTFGSGTRLTVV.

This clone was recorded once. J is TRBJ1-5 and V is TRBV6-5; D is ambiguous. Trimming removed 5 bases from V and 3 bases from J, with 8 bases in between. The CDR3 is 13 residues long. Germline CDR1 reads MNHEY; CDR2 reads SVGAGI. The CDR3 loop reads CASSKRDNQPQHF. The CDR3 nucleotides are TGTGCCAGCAGTAAGCGTGACAATCAGCCCCAGCATTTT.

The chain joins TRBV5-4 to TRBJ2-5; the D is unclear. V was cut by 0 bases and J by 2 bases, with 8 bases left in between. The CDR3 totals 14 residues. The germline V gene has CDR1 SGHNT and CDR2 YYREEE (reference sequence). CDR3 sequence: CASSLGGTQETQYF. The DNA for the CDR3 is TGTGCCAGCAGCTTGGGCGGAACTCAAGAGACCCAGTACTTC.

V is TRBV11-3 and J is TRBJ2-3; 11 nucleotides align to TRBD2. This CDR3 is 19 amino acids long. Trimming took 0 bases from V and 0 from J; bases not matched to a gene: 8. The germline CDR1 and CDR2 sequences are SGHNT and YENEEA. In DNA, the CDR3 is TGTGCCAGCAGCTTAGATCTAGGACTAGCGGGCCCTAGCACAGATACGCAGTATTTT. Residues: CASSLDLGLAGPSTDTQYF.

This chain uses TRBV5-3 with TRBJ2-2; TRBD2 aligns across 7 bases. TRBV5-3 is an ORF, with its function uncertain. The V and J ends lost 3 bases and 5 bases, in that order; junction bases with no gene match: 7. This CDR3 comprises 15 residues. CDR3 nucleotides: TGTGCCAGAAGCTCCGGGGGTAGCGGGACCGGGGAGCTGTTTTTT. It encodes CARSSGGSGTGELFF.

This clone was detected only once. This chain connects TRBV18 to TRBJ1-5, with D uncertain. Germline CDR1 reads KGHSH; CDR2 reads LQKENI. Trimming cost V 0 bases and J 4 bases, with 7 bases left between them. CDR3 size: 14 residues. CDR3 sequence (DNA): TGTGCCAGCTCACCACCAGGAGAGAATCAGCCCCAGCATTTT. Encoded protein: CASSPPGENQPQHF.

Here the CDR3 DNA reads TGCGCCAGCAGCTTGGCCACCGGGACAGGGAACGAGCAGTACTTC. Translated, it gives CASSLATGTGNEQYF. The rearrangement uses TRBV5-1 and TRBJ2-7, with 9 bases identical to TRBD1. With V trimmed by 0 bases and J by 5 bases, 6 bases remained unmatched. Per the germline V gene, CDR1 is SGHRS and CDR2 is YFSETQ. The CDR3 totals 15 residues.

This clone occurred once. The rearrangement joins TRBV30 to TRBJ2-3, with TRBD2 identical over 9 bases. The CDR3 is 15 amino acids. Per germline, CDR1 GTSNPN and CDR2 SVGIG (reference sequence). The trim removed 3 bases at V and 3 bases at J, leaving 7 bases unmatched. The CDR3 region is CAWRRAGGETDTQYF. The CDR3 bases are TGTGCCTGGAGACGAGCGGGAGGTGAAACAGATACGCAGTATTTT. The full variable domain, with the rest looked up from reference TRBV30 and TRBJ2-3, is SQTIHQWPATLVQPVGSPLSLECTVEGTSNPNLYWYRQAAGRGLQLLFYSVGIGQISSEVPQNLSASRPQDRQFILSSKKLLLSDSGFYLCAWRRAGGETDTQYFGPGTRLTVL.

The CDR3 region has the DNA TGCGCCAGCAGCTTAACAGGGGTAGGTTCACCCCTCCACTTT. Its protein product is CASSLTGVGSPLHF. V and J are TRBV5-1 and TRBJ1-6; TRBD1 agrees at 7 bases. The CDR3 has 14 amino acids. In germline, CDR1 is SGHRS, CDR2 YFSETQ. Trimming cost V 2 bases and J 9 bases; bases outside gene matches: 5.

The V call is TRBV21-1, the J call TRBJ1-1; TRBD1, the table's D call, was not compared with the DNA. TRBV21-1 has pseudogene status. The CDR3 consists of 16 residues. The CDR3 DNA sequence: TGTGCCAGCAGGATTAGGACAGGGGGCATGAAAACTGAAGCTTTCTTT. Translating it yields CASRIRTGGMKTEAFF.

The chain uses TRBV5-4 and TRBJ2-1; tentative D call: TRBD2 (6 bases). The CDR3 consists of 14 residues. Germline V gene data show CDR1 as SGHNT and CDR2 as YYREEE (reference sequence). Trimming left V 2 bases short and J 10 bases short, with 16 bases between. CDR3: CASSLLGGETEQFF. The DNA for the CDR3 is TGTGCCAGCAGCTTACTAGGCGGGGAGACGGAGCAGTTCTTC.

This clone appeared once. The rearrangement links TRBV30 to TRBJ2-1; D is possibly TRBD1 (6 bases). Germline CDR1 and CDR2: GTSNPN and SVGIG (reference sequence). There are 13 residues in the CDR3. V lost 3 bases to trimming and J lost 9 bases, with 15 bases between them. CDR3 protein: CAWRGAGMGEQFF. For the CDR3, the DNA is TGTGCCTGGAGGGGGGCAGGAATGGGTGAGCAGTTCTTC. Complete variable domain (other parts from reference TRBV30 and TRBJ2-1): SQTIHQWPATLVQPVGSPLSLECTVEGTSNPNLYWYRQAAGRGLQLLFYSVGIGQISSEVPQNLSASRPQDRQFILSSKKLLLSDSGFYLCAWRGAGMGEQFFGPGTRLTVL.

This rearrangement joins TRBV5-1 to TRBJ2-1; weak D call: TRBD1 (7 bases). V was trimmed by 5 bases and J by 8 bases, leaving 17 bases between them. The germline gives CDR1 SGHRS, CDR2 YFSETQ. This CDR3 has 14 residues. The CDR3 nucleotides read TGCGCCAGCAGTAATGGGCAGGGGGGTGATGAGCAGTTCTTC. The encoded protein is CASSNGQGGDEQFF.

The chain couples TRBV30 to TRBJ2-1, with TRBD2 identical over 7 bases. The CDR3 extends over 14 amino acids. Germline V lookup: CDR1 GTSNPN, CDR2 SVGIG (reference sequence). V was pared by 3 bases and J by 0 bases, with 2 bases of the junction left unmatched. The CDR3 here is CAWSGGSSYNEQFF. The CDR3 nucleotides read TGTGCCTGGAGCGGGGGGAGCTCCTACAATGAGCAGTTCTTC.